Following are 23 T cell receptor beta chains from one sample sequenced in a study of radiation and T cells in renal cell carcinoma. Regarding time point: blood 4 weeks post-SBRT, at nephrectomy. As to treatment: 15 Gy SBRT to primary tumor, nephrectomy 4 weeks later. The data were produced by immunoSEQ multiplex PCR, yet TCRdb's version contains in-frame clones alone and is incomplete. Among 75,000 to 95,000 clones listed, 70% to 90% were seen once. Sequenced here: blood, sampled from a patient whose treatment included radiotherapy and nephrectomy. The receptor source for this set is a man aged 50 to 60 with renal cell carcinoma.

This clone was observed a single time. J is TRBJ1-2 and V is TRBV5-5, with 7 bases matching TRBD1. The CDR3 has 15 amino acids. The V gene's germline CDR1 is SGHKS and CDR2 YYEKEE (reference sequence). J gave up 0 bases and V 4 bases, and 6 bases lay outside the gene matches. Here the CDR3 reads CASSPRDRTNYGYTF. Here the CDR3 DNA reads TGTGCCAGCAGCCCGAGGGACAGAACTAACTATGGCTACACCTTC. Variable domain in full (rest from reference TRBV5-5 and TRBJ1-2): DAGVTQSPTHLIKTRGQQVTLRCSPISGHKSVSWYQQVLGQGPQFIFQYYEKEERGRGNFPDRFSARQFPNYSSELNVNALLLGDSALYLCASSPRDRTNYGYTFGSGTRLTVV.

The V gene is TRBV4-3, the J gene TRBJ2-5, with 7 bases that match TRBD1. Trimming cost V 3 bases and J 5 bases; bases outside gene matches: 18. Per the germline V gene, CDR1 is LGHNA and CDR2 is YSLEER. The CDR3 is 18 residues long. CDR3 protein: CASSHTRTGLWDGETQYF. DNA of the CDR3: TGCGCCAGCAGCCACACCAGGACAGGCCTATGGGATGGGGAGACCCAGTACTTC.

The gene calls are TRBV28 and TRBJ2-5, with 7 positions matching TRBD1. The germline V gene has CDR1 MDHEN and CDR2 SYDVKM. J gave up 0 bases and V 6 bases, and 10 bases lay outside the gene matches. The CDR3 spans 16 residues. CDR3 sequence (DNA): TGTGCCAGCAGCCTTGAGGCAGGGGGACACCAAGAGACCCAGTACTTC. It yields the protein CASSLEAGGHQETQYF.

The chain joins TRBV10-3 to TRBJ1-2; D not certain. CDR1 and CDR2 (germline): ENHRY, SYGVKD. The CDR3 loop spans 11 amino acids. Trimming shortened V by 8 bases and J by 8 bases, and 12 bases separated the two germline ends. DNA for the CDR3: TGTGCCATCGGCGCATCCCCGGGCTACACCTTC. Encoded protein: CAIGASPGYTF.

J is TRBJ2-1 and V is TRBV7-9; D remains unclear. CDR1 and CDR2 (germline): SEHNR, FQNEAQ (reference sequence). Trimming removed 1 base at V and 8 bases at J, with 9 bases between. CDR3 length: 13 amino acids. The CDR3, as DNA: TGTGCCAGCAGCTTAGACAATTGGGATGAGCAGTTCTTC. It yields the protein CASSLDNWDEQFF.

The chain employs TRBV29-1 and TRBJ2-7, with TRBD2 as a possible D gene (6 bases). CDR1 is SQVTM, CDR2 ANQGSEA, per germline. Trimming pared 6 bases from V and 2 bases from J, leaving 11 bases between. CDR3 size: 12 residues. The chain's CDR3 is CSVGGSPYEQYF. The CDR3 DNA reads TGCAGCGTGGGGGGATCCCCCTACGAGCAGTACTTC.

V gene TRBV20-1 combines with J gene TRBJ2-4, with 7 nucleotides matching TRBD2. From germline, CDR1 is DFQATT and CDR2 SNEGSKA (reference sequence). After removal of 5 bases from V and 6 bases from J, the junction contained 1 base not matched to a gene. This CDR3 contains 11 residues. The CDR3 DNA reads TGCAGTGCTCTAGCGGCAAACATTCAGTACTTC. Its translation is CSALAANIQYF.

The chain links TRBV5-4 to TRBJ2-1; TRBD2 agrees at 8 bases. Germline CDR1 SGHNT, CDR2 YYREEE (reference sequence). The CDR3 covers 16 residues. Unmatched junction bases numbered 11, after V lost 4 bases and J lost 5 bases. CDR3 nucleotides: TGTGCCAGCAGCCCCGGACTAGCCGACGGGAACAATGAGCAGTTCTTC. It codes for CASSPGLADGNNEQFF.

J is TRBJ1-5 and V is TRBV7-2; maybe TRBD1 (6 bases). V lost 2 bases and J 10 bases, leaving 15 bases between the germline ends. The CDR3 length is 14 residues. Germline CDR1 reads SGHTA; CDR2 reads FQGNSA. The CDR3: CASSLQWTDKPQHF. CDR3 bases: TGTGCCAGCAGCTTACAGTGGACAGACAAACCCCAGCATTTT. Filled out from reference TRBV7-2 and TRBJ1-5, the complete variable domain reads GAGVSQSPSNKVTEKGKDVELRCDPISGHTALYWYRQSLGQGLEFLIYFQGNSAPDKSGLPSDRFSAERTGGSVSTLTIQRTQQEDSAVYLCASSLQWTDKPQHFGDGTRLSIL.

The chain couples TRBV6-5 to TRBJ2-2; 8 bases are a match to TRBD1. The CDR3 is made up of 15 amino acids. Germline V CDR1 and CDR2: MNHEY, SVGAGI. V shed 5 bases, J shed 2 bases, and the junction held 4 bases outside the gene matches. CDR3: CASSKDRVNTGELFF. For the CDR3, the DNA is TGTGCCAGCAGTAAGGACAGGGTAAACACCGGGGAGCTGTTTTTT.

V gene TRBV4-1 combines with J gene TRBJ1-5; D is unresolved. V was pared by 0 bases and J by 3 bases, with 21 bases between. Per germline, CDR1 MGHRA and CDR2 YSYEKL. This CDR3 region has 19 residues. This chain's CDR3 is CASSQEPPPVQSPNQPQHF. CDR3 coding DNA: TGCGCCAGCAGCCAAGAACCCCCGCCGGTACAGTCACCCAATCAGCCCCAGCATTTT.

This clone is a singleton in its sample. Here the CDR3 DNA reads TGTGCCAGCAGCTTAGGACAGGGGGTACGGAACACCGGGGAGCTGTTTTTT. This sequence encodes CASSLGQGVRNTGELFF. This chain joins TRBV7-6 and TRBJ2-2; the match to TRBD1 covers 9 bases. The CDR3 sequence is 17 residues long. V shed 1 base and J 1 base; nucleotides not matched to a gene: 4. Germline-derived CDR1 and CDR2 are SGHVS and FNYEAQ. The variable domain in full, completed from reference TRBV7-6 and TRBJ2-2, reads GAGVSQSPRYKVTKRGQDVALRCDPISGHVSLYWYRQALGQGPEFLTYFNYEAQQDKSGLPNDRFSAERPEGSISTLTIQRTEQRDSAMYRCASSLGQGVRNTGELFFGEGSRLTVL.

This chain joins TRBV27 and TRBJ2-1, with 13 bases fitting TRBD2. V lost 3 bases, J lost 1 base, and 6 bases stayed unmatched. The CDR3 sequence is 18 residues long. CDR1 and CDR2 from the germline V gene are MNHEY and SMNVEV (reference sequence). The CDR3 nucleotides are TGTGCCAGCAGTTTGGCGGGACTAGCGGGACGGTCCTACAATGAGCAGTTCTTC. Amino acids: CASSLAGLAGRSYNEQFF.

This clone showed up just once. CDR3 sequence: CASRDTGRTQYF. The CDR3 DNA sequence: TGTGCCAGTCGGGACACCGGGAGGACCCAGTACTTC. This rearrangement joins TRBV2 to TRBJ2-5; D might be TRBD1 or TRBD2, each matching 6 bases. Germline CDR1 is SNHLY and CDR2 is FYNNEI. The CDR3 spans 12 residues. Trimming shortened V by 9 bases and J by 7 bases, and 15 bases separated the two germline ends.

The chain is built from TRBV5-4 and TRBJ2-5; 7 positions agree with TRBD1. Germline CDR1 SGHNT, CDR2 YYREEE (reference sequence). This CDR3 has 15 residues. J lost 3 bases, V lost 6 bases, and 11 bases had no gene match. CDR3: CASKRNPTGKETQYF. CDR3 coding DNA: TGTGCCAGCAAAAGAAACCCGACAGGGAAAGAGACCCAGTACTTC.

The chain has TRBV15 and TRBJ2-6, with TRBD2 as a possible D gene (7 bases). The CDR3 spans 16 residues. With 1 base removed from V and 2 bases from J, the gap between germline ends came to 9 bases. The germline gives CDR1 LNHNV, CDR2 YYDKDF (reference sequence). CDR3 protein: CATSRGGGPGANVLTF. The DNA of the CDR3 is TGTGCCACCAGCAGAGGGGGGGGCCCTGGGGCCAACGTCCTGACTTTC.

The chain has TRBV6-1 and TRBJ2-7; 11 nucleotides agree with TRBD1. The V and J ends lost 7 bases and 4 bases, in that order; junction bases with no gene match: 3. The CDR3 has 13 residues. CDR1 is MNHNS and CDR2 is SASEGT in the germline V gene. The DNA for the CDR3 is TGTGCCAGCAAGGGACAGGGGGTGTACGAGCAGTACTTC. Translation: CASKGQGVYEQYF.

The gene calls are TRBV5-1 and TRBJ1-6; no clear D gene. CDR1 and CDR2 from the germline V gene are SGHRS and YFSETQ. The CDR3 length is 14 residues. With 3 bases removed from V and 7 bases from J, the gap between germline ends came to 11 bases. In DNA, the CDR3 is TGCGCCAGCAGCTCGACTAGGGAGAATTCACCCCTCCACTTT. It codes for CASSSTRENSPLHF.

To note about this clone: Germline and junction disagree at one end, which may indicate a read error. The rearrangement joins TRBV5-1 to TRBJ1-2, with D perhaps matching TRBD1 (5 bases). Germline CDR1 and CDR2: SGHRS and YFSETQ. There are 11 residues in the CDR3. CDR3 bases: TGCGCCAGCAGCTTGGAGGGTGGGACGTACTTC. Translated: CASSLEGGTYF. Complete variable domain (other parts from reference TRBV5-1 and TRBJ1-2): KAGVTQTPRYLIKTRGQQVTLSCSPISGHRSVSWYQQTPGQGLQFLFEYFSETQRNKGNFPGRFSGRQFSNSRSEMNVSTLELGDSALYLCASSLEGGTYFGSGTRLTVV.

The V call is TRBV7-2, the J call TRBJ1-1, with a weak D call TRBD1 (5 bases). The CDR3 has 14 amino acids. V was cut by 2 bases and J by 5 bases, with 12 bases left in between. Germline CDR1 SGHTA, CDR2 FQGNSA. The chain's CDR3 is CASSLQGVSTEAFF. The CDR3, as DNA: TGTGCCAGCAGCTTACAGGGAGTCTCTACTGAAGCTTTCTTT.

V is TRBV14 and J is TRBJ1-1; D uncertain. Germline V CDR1 and CDR2: SGHDN, FVKESK. V lost 1 base, J lost 1 base, and 10 bases lay in between. The CDR3 runs to 15 residues. The chain's CDR3 is CASSQGVRRNTEAFF. The CDR3, as DNA: TGTGCCAGCAGCCAAGGTGTAAGGAGGAACACTGAAGCTTTCTTT.

J is TRBJ2-1 and V is TRBV2; TRBD2 matches at 9 bases. The ends lost 10 bases at V and 15 bases at J; junction bases unmatched: 7. The length of the CDR3 is 10 residues. The germline CDR1 and CDR2 sequences are SNHLY and FYNNEI. In DNA form, the CDR3 reads TGTGCCAAAGGGACTAGCCGGTGGTTCTTC. This encodes CAKGTSRWFF.

This clone has more than one count but fewer than ten. V and J are TRBV9 and TRBJ1-4; perhaps TRBD1 as D (5 bases). CDR1 is SGDLS and CDR2 is YYNGEE in the germline V gene. This CDR3 spans 15 amino acids. V was shortened by 4 bases and J by 0 bases, with 10 bases between the two germline ends. The DNA for the CDR3 is TGTGCCAGCAGCTTAACAGGTGCAACTAATGAAAAACTGTTTTTT. Its translation: CASSLTGATNEKLFF. Complete variable domain (other parts from reference TRBV9 and TRBJ1-4): DSGVTQTPKHLITATGQRVTLRCSPRSGDLSVYWYQQSLDQGLQFLIQYYNGEERAKGNILERFSAQQFPDLHSELNLSSLELGDSALYFCASSLTGATNEKLFFGSGTQLSVL.